These 3 T cell receptor beta chains were sequenced from one sample in a study of blood T cell repertoires in COVID-19. Here immunoSEQ multiplex PCR was the method, and the copy in TCRdb shows in-frame clones only, minus some. The sample lists around 68,000 clones; about 91% were seen once. Sequencing was performed on peripheral blood. These receptors originate from a woman aged 45 to 65 with acute or convalescent COVID-19.

J is TRBJ1-2 and V is TRBV27; 9 bases agree with TRBD1. V gave up 6 bases and J gave up 8 bases; unmatched junction bases: 10. The length of the CDR3 is 14 residues. The V gene's germline CDR1 is MNHEY and CDR2 SMNVEV (reference sequence). CDR3 protein: CASSVYRGLGGYTF. The CDR3 nucleotides are TGTGCCAGCAGCGTCTACAGGGGGCTGGGCGGCTACACCTTC.

V and J are TRBV15 and TRBJ1-1; D gene ambiguous. Germline CDR1 is LNHNV and CDR2 is YYDKDF (reference sequence). The CDR3 runs to 12 residues. Trimming took off 3 bases at V and 2 bases at J, with 4 bases between the two ends. The CDR3 loop is CATSRTNTEAFF. In nucleotides, the CDR3 is TGTGCCACCAGCAGGACTAACACTGAAGCTTTCTTT.

The rearrangement uses TRBV5-1 and TRBJ2-7, with D perhaps matching TRBD1 (5 bases). V was cut by 0 bases and J by 1 base, with 14 bases left in between. Per germline, CDR1 SGHRS and CDR2 YFSETQ. The length of the CDR3 is 16 residues. DNA of the CDR3: TGCGCCAGCAGCTTGGGGGTCACCCCAGGGTCCTACGAGCAGTACTTC. This translates into CASSLGVTPGSYEQYF.